The 24 T cell receptor beta chains in this list originate from one sample, sequenced in a study of cytomegalovirus exposure and HLA in healthy donors. Primers for the PCR totalled 60 Vbeta and 13 Jbeta. Produced via immunoSEQ multiplex PCR; TCRdb's table is partial and in-frame only. The sample has about 98,000 clones; around 83% are singletons. Sequencing was carried out using PBMCs. Every receptor here comes from a female donor in good health and CMV-seropositive.

This chain uses TRBV9 with TRBJ2-2; 12 bases are a match to TRBD1. The CDR3 runs to 17 residues. With V trimmed by 6 bases and J by 6 bases, 12 bases remained unmatched. Germline CDR1 and CDR2: SGDLS and YYNGEE. This CDR3 reads CASMRNPGQGAPGELFF. Here the CDR3 DNA reads TGTGCCAGCATGCGGAACCCGGGACAGGGGGCGCCCGGGGAGCTGTTTTTT.

V gene TRBV4-1 combines with J gene TRBJ2-7; 7 nucleotides match TRBD2. In germline, CDR1 is MGHRA, CDR2 YSYEKL. V shed 0 bases, J shed 2 bases, and the junction held 7 bases outside the gene matches. CDR3 length: 16 residues. The DNA for the CDR3 is TGCGCCAGCAGCCAAGATTTAGGGACTACAGCCTACGAGCAGTACTTC. This codes for CASSQDLGTTAYEQYF.

This chain uses TRBV19 with TRBJ1-1; D is uncertain. The V end lost 3 bases, the J end lost 6 bases, and 5 bases lay between the germline ends. This CDR3 region has 11 residues. From germline, CDR1 is LNHDA and CDR2 SQIVND (reference sequence). CDR3 residues: CASSIQSEAFF. The CDR3 DNA follows: TGTGCCAGTAGTATCCAGTCTGAAGCTTTCTTT.

The chain has TRBV7-3 and TRBJ2-7; a weak D match, TRBD2 (5 bases). Trimming took off 0 bases at V and 2 bases at J, with 5 bases between the two ends. This CDR3 contains 13 residues. CDR1 and CDR2 (germline): SGHTA, FQGTGA. The CDR3 spells CASSLTGAYEQYF. The DNA of the CDR3 is TGTGCCAGCAGCTTAACGGGAGCCTACGAGCAGTACTTC.

The chain uses TRBV7-6 and TRBJ1-1; 7 nucleotides align to TRBD1. This CDR3 region has 14 residues. The germline V gene has CDR1 SGHVS and CDR2 FNYEAQ. The J segment lost 1 base and the V segment lost 1 base, leaving 0 bases of the junction unmatched. CDR3 loop: CASSLGTGNTEAFF. DNA for the CDR3: TGTGCCAGCAGCTTAGGGACAGGGAACACTGAAGCTTTCTTT.

The chain couples TRBV7-7 to TRBJ2-7; D might be TRBD1 (6 bases). Germline V gene sequence: CDR1 SSHAT, CDR2 FNYEAQ (reference sequence). This CDR3 has 13 amino acids. V lost 1 base to trimming and J lost 7 bases, with 11 bases between them. CDR3 sequence reads: CASSLDRAAEQYF. CDR3 nucleotide sequence: TGTGCCAGCAGCTTAGACAGGGCTGCGGAGCAGTACTTC.

J is TRBJ1-5 and V is TRBV18, with unresolved D. CDR1 is KGHSH, CDR2 LQKENI, per germline. This CDR3 has 16 residues. Trimming removed 5 bases at V and 0 bases at J, with 14 bases between. DNA for the CDR3: TGTGCCAGCTCAGAACGGACCGGGGATAGCAATCAGCCCCAGCATTTT. This sequence encodes CASSERTGDSNQPQHF. Using reference TRBV18 and TRBJ1-5 for the parts outside the CDR3, the full variable domain is NAGVMQNPRHLVRRRGQEARLRCSPMKGHSHVYWYRQLPEEGLKFMVYLQKENIIDESGMPKERFSAEFPKEGPSILRIQQVVRGDSAAYFCASSERTGDSNQPQHFGDGTRLSIL.

The chain recombines TRBV30 with TRBJ1-1; no firm D call. The V end was cut by 3 bases, the J end by 3 bases, with 5 bases between. The CDR3 covers 11 residues. Germline values: CDR1 GTSNPN, CDR2 SVGIG (reference sequence). CDR3 loop: CAWRPDTEAFF. The CDR3 DNA reads as TGTGCCTGGAGACCGGACACTGAAGCTTTCTTT.

This rearrangement joins TRBV19 to TRBJ1-5; possible D gene TRBD1, 5 bases. The CDR3 sequence is 14 residues long. V lost 3 bases, J lost 3 bases, and 9 bases lay in between. Germline V gene sequence: CDR1 LNHDA, CDR2 SQIVND (reference sequence). CDR3 DNA: TGTGCCAGTAGTATTCGACAGTACAATCAGCCCCAGCATTTT. This translates into CASSIRQYNQPQHF.

The DNA for the CDR3 is TGTGCCAGCAGTGAAGCCATACAGGAAATGAACACTGAAGCTTTCTTT. Its protein is CASSEAIQEMNTEAFF. This sequence joins TRBV6-1 and TRBJ1-1; weak D call: TRBD1 (5 bases). CDR1 and CDR2 from the germline V gene are MNHNS and SASEGT. CDR3 size: 16 residues. V was trimmed by 0 bases and J by 0 bases, leaving 11 bases between them.

The chain carries TRBV29-1 and TRBJ1-1, with a weak D call TRBD1 (6 bases). There are 11 residues in the CDR3. V lost 6 bases to trimming and J lost 8 bases, with 13 bases between them. CDR1 SQVTM and CDR2 ANQGSEA come from the germline V gene. The CDR3 DNA reads TGCAGCGTAGACACAGGGAGCGAAGCTTTCTTT. Translated, it gives CSVDTGSEAFF.

The rearrangement joins TRBV19 to TRBJ2-1, with 8 bases that match TRBD1. Per the germline V gene, CDR1 is LNHDA and CDR2 is SQIVND (reference sequence). The CDR3 runs 15 residues. The J segment lost 5 bases and the V segment lost 4 bases, leaving 7 bases of the junction unmatched. The CDR3 reads CASSKGQGPHNEQFF. Written as DNA, the CDR3 is TGTGCCAGTAGTAAAGGACAGGGACCCCACAATGAGCAGTTCTTC.

The J gene is TRBJ2-3, the V gene TRBV19; 11 positions match TRBD2. Germline V gene data show CDR1 as LNHDA and CDR2 as SQIVND (reference sequence). Germline trimming cut 3 bases from V and 6 bases from J; bases unmatched to any gene: 5. The CDR3 runs 15 residues. The CDR3 nucleotides are TGTGCCAGTAGTATTTTAGCGGGGGGGCCTGATACGCAGTATTTT. It translates to CASSILAGGPDTQYF.

The chain is built from TRBV30 and TRBJ2-7, with TRBD2 identical over 14 bases. Losses at the gene ends were 5 bases for V and 1 base for J; bases not matched to a gene: 4. The CDR3 sequence is 15 residues long. In germline, CDR1 is GTSNPN, CDR2 SVGIG (reference sequence). In nucleotides, the CDR3 is TGTGCCTGGGGGACTAGCGGGAGTCTTTCCTACGAGCAGTACTTC. Its translation: CAWGTSGSLSYEQYF. Based on the CDR3 plus reference TRBV30 and TRBJ2-7, the full variable domain is SQTIHQWPATLVQPVGSPLSLECTVEGTSNPNLYWYRQAAGRGLQLLFYSVGIGQISSEVPQNLSASRPQDRQFILSSKKLLLSDSGFYLCAWGTSGSLSYEQYFGPGTRLTVT.

The chain links TRBV6-1 to TRBJ1-1; the D is unclear. The V gene's germline CDR1 is MNHNS and CDR2 SASEGT. This CDR3 comprises 13 residues. Trimming shortened V by 4 bases and J by 1 base, and 7 bases separated the two germline ends. For the CDR3, the DNA is TGTGCCAGCAGTGGCCGGGAGAACACTGAAGCTTTCTTT. Protein: CASSGRENTEAFF.

The chain couples TRBV5-4 to TRBJ2-1; D is undetermined. With 0 bases removed from V and 2 bases from J, the gap between germline ends came to 6 bases. Germline CDR1 is SGHNT and CDR2 is YYREEE (reference sequence). This CDR3 is built from 14 residues. In nucleotides, the CDR3 is TGTGCCAGCAGCTTGGATCCCACCTACAATGAGCAGTTCTTC. Residues: CASSLDPTYNEQFF. The entire variable domain, with the rest obtained from reference TRBV5-4 and TRBJ2-1, is as follows: ETGVTQSPTHLIKTRGQQVTLRCSSQSGHNTVSWYQQALGQGPQFIFQYYREEENGRGNFPPRFSGLQFPNYSSELNVNALELDDSALYLCASSLDPTYNEQFFGPGTRLTVL.

This clone has just one count. The chain carries TRBV25-1 and TRBJ2-5; 10 bases map to TRBD1. The J segment lost 4 bases and the V segment lost 6 bases, leaving 8 bases of the junction unmatched. Germline-derived CDR1 and CDR2 are MGHDK and SYGVNS. CDR3 length: 15 residues. In DNA form, the CDR3 reads TGTGCCAGCAGCCCGACAGGGGGCATCGGAGAGACCCAGTACTTC. This translates into CASSPTGGIGETQYF.

The V and J genes are TRBV11-2 and TRBJ2-1; possible D gene TRBD2, 5 bases. Germline assignment: CDR1 SGHAT and CDR2 FQNNGV. V shed 2 bases and J shed 9 bases, with 11 bases lying between them. The CDR3 length is 13 residues. In DNA, the CDR3 is TGTGCCAGCAGCTTAATTAGCGTTGGTGAGCAGTTCTTC. Its translation: CASSLISVGEQFF.

The chain uses TRBV28 and TRBJ2-2, with D perhaps TRBD1 (5 bases). The CDR3 sequence is 16 residues long. From germline, CDR1 is MDHEN and CDR2 SYDVKM. V lost 6 bases and J 0 bases, leaving 14 bases between the germline ends. CDR3 sequence (DNA): TGTGCCAGCAGCGATTACAGGAACGCGAACACCGGGGAGCTGTTTTTT. Protein sequence: CASSDYRNANTGELFF.

The V gene is TRBV5-6, the J gene TRBJ2-7, with 11 positions matching TRBD2. The CDR3 covers 16 residues. CDR1 is SGHDT and CDR2 is YYEEEE in the germline V gene. J gave up 6 bases and V 0 bases, and 8 bases lay outside the gene matches. DNA for the CDR3: TGTGCCAGCAGCTTGGAACTAGCGGGAGTATATGTCGAGCAGTACTTC. This sequence encodes CASSLELAGVYVEQYF.

The chain couples TRBV19 to TRBJ2-7, with 8 positions matching TRBD1. Per germline, CDR1 LNHDA and CDR2 SQIVND (reference sequence). V was pared by 3 bases and J by 5 bases, with 12 bases of the junction left unmatched. The length of the CDR3 is 16 residues. This CDR3 is CASSIELRTGRHEQYF. The CDR3 coding sequence is TGTGCCAGTAGTATCGAATTGCGGACAGGGAGGCACGAGCAGTACTTC. Combining the CDR3 with reference TRBV19 and TRBJ2-7 gives the whole variable domain DGGITQSPKYLFRKEGQNVTLSCEQNLNHDAMYWYRQDPGQGLRLIYYSQIVNDFQKGDIAEGYSVSREKKESFPLTVTSAQKNPTAFYLCASSIELRTGRHEQYFGPGTRLTVT.

The CDR3 spells CASSLTTVLYEQYF. The CDR3 coding sequence is TGTGCCAGCAGTTTGACGACAGTCCTCTACGAGCAGTACTTC. This chain links TRBV28 with TRBJ2-7; TRBD1 might be the D (5 bases). Germline V gives CDR1 MDHEN, CDR2 SYDVKM. The CDR3 consists of 14 residues. The V end lost 3 bases, the J end lost 3 bases, and 12 bases lay between the germline ends.

This clone came up a few times. This chain uses TRBV6-1 with TRBJ2-7; 12 bases agree with TRBD2. Germline V CDR1 and CDR2: MNHNS, SASEGT. V shed 3 bases and J 3 bases; nucleotides not matched to a gene: 0. The CDR3 totals 14 residues. The CDR3 region is CASSETSGSYEQYF. DNA for the CDR3: TGTGCCAGCAGTGAGACTAGCGGGAGCTACGAGCAGTACTTC.

Worth noting for this clone: One end of the junction does not line up with germline, which may come from a read error. V is TRBV7-9 and J is TRBJ2-7, with 15 bases aligning to TRBD2. This CDR3 comprises 18 residues. Looked up from germline, CDR1 is SEHNR and CDR2 is FQNEAQ (reference sequence). CDR3 nucleotide sequence: TGTTCCAGCAGCCAAGGACTAGCGGGGGGGATCAACTCCTACGAGCAGTACTTC. This codes for CSSSQGLAGGINSYEQYF.